This T cell receptor (beta chain) was observed in a study of cytomegalovirus exposure and HLA in healthy donors. Measured with immunoSEQ multiplex PCR; TCRdb has only the in-frame clones, and not every one. The table records around 300,000 clones, about 85% of them present only once. The germline V gene has CDR1 MNHNY and CDR2 SVGAGI (reference sequence). Trimming cost V 8 bases and J 6 bases, with 22 bases left between them. There are 16 residues in the CDR3. Findings of the study overall: High sensitivity and specificity were reportedly achieved when the classifier diagnosed cytomegalovirus status. Generally TCR sequences proved uncommon, though certain public TCRs appeared in numerous donors.

Remarks on this clone: As yet, its antigen is unknown.

Sequencing was done on a sample of PBMCs. The chain is built from TRBV6-6 and TRBJ1-4; a weak D match, TRBD1 (5 bases). The TCR sequence derives from a woman aged 25 to 39 in good health and CMV-seropositive. This chain's CDR3 is CASLRGGGRLDEKLFF. CDR3 DNA sequence: TGTGCCAGCTTAAGGGGAGGCGGGCGGTTGGATGAAAAACTGTTTTTT.